This TCR beta chain was sequenced for a study of T cell clonotyping in hematopoietic cell transplantation listed by TCRdb under 2021. General notes on the study: Recipient samples taken before transplant were obtained following cytoreduction. A total of 110 to 150 blood samples were gathered in the study from under 40 consecutive transplant recipients along with their related donors. Patients were recruited between late 2015 and early 2017 and followed until late 2020 or death. General findings and caveats noted by the study authors: A decrease in recipient TCR diversity was observed after transplant, and a progressive increase in pathologically expanded clonotypes was seen from day 30 to day 180. Broader posttransplant TCR repertoire diversity was predicted by donor and pretransplant recipient Inverse Simpson Index values. The sample size was limited and the cells went unsorted, which meant the CD4 and CD8 repertoire contributions could not be told apart. Overlap with donor repertoires was found for only a small fraction of recipient repertoires, with over 95% found to appear de novo at the given depth.

Sample time point, as interpreted from the label and publication: recipient sample about 28 days before transplant, after cytoreduction. Blood samples were obtained from recipients approximately 28 days before transplant and at days 30, 100 and 180 after transplant. Nuclei Lysis Solution was used to extract genomic DNA from fresh or cryopreserved unfractionated peripheral blood mononuclear cells. With regard to this clone: Its target antigen remains unknown. Base qualities are not at hand, and no much larger clone is one base apart.

With the immunoSEQ assay, which is a bias-controlled multiplex PCR relying on V- and J-specific primers, TCR beta CDR3 regions were amplified from genomic DNA. A proprietary barcode and Illumina adapter sequences were added to the CDR3 amplicons in a second PCR step. CDR3 libraries were sequenced on an Illumina MiSeq instrument. Per the original workflow: Export and quality control were performed with immunoSEQ Analyzer 3.0, and downstream analyses were performed with R Bioconductor and Immunarch. Only productive rearrangements in the normalized downsampled data set were used to calculate repertoire metrics. In the normalized cohort, clonotypes with more than 5 templates were defined as pathologically expanded. The Inverse Simpson Index served as the measure of repertoire diversity. CMV-specificity analyses were carried out on the non-normalized data set to capture all clonotypes. TCRdb's version of the immuneACCESS table is confined to in-frame rearrangements and falls short of the full clone set. An unresolved V gene accounts for under half of the shortfall where checked; the remainder is of unknown origin. Clone size and the V and J calls come from that table; the DNA yielded D and trimming. Present in this sample are tens of thousands of clones, 90% to 96% of which were seen just once. Roughly 1.8% of the sample is held by the ten biggest clonotypes.

Sequenced material: peripheral blood mononuclear cells, taken before stem cell transplant. The source is a woman aged 50 to 60 with acute myeloid leukemia. Some clones in this sample may be carry-over from other donors' samples.

The nucleotide sequence is given as TGTGCCAGCTCACCACGCCCTAGCGGGGACAATGAGCAGTTCTTC. Its protein reads: CASSPRPSGDNEQFF. Recombination joined TRBV18 with TRBJ2-1; 9 nucleotides in the junction match TRBD2. The germline V gene yields KGHSH for CDR1 and LQKENI for CDR2. Trimming removed 1 base from V and 5 bases from J; the gene matches leave 3 bases unexplained. There are 15 amino acids in the CDR3, from cysteine to phenylalanine inclusive. Only CDR3 DNA is held: 45 bases, read in frame from base 1.